What follows are 5 T cell receptor beta chains derived from one specimen sequenced in a study of OX40 agonist ivuxolimab in advanced cancers. This table comes from immunoSEQ multiplex PCR, and its TCRdb copy is limited to in-frame clones, with some not included. The data contain 60,000 to 80,000 clones, roughly 88% of them seen just once; the ten biggest clones take up around 1.1%. The starting material was CD4+ or CD8+ T cells sorted from blood, obtained in a trial of the OX40 agonist ivuxolimab. The origin of the receptors is an adult with an advanced solid tumor such as melanoma, head and neck, liver or kidney cancer.

This clone occurred once. V is TRBV5-1 and J is TRBJ1-1; D remains ambiguous. V was shortened by 0 bases and J by 1 base, with 4 bases between the two germline ends. There are 13 residues in the CDR3. Germline CDR1 SGHRS, CDR2 YFSETQ. CDR3 residues: CASSLVANTEAFF. Written as DNA, the CDR3 is TGCGCCAGCAGCTTGGTCGCGAACACTGAAGCTTTCTTT.

The table lists this clone with a count of one. This chain uses TRBV7-9 with TRBJ2-1; D could derive from TRBD1 or TRBD2 (6 bases each). V lost 5 bases, J lost 6 bases, and 20 bases lay in between. The CDR3 runs 16 residues. Per the germline V gene, CDR1 is SEHNR and CDR2 is FQNEAQ (reference sequence). In nucleotides, the CDR3 is TGTGCCAGCAGCCCTGAACTGGGGGGCCCCCGCAATGAGCAGTTCTTC. Its translation: CASSPELGGPRNEQFF.

The CDR3 sequence is CASRSTGGSGYGYTF. CDR3 bases: TGTGCCAGCAGGTCTACAGGGGGCAGTGGCTATGGCTACACCTTC. The chain links TRBV6-5 to TRBJ1-2, with 9 bases lining up with TRBD1. The J segment lost 4 bases and the V segment lost 6 bases, leaving 9 bases of the junction unmatched. Per the germline V gene, CDR1 is MNHEY and CDR2 is SVGAGI. The CDR3 totals 15 residues.

The chain employs TRBV6-1 and TRBJ2-5; perhaps TRBD1 as D (6 bases). Trimming stripped 5 bases from V and 5 bases from J, with 12 bases between. The germline CDR1 and CDR2 sequences are MNHNS and SASEGT. The CDR3 runs 13 residues. CDR3 in DNA: TGTGCCAGCAGTCCAACAGGGTTGGAGACCCAGTACTTC. It is translated as CASSPTGLETQYF.

The V and J genes are TRBV7-2 and TRBJ2-7, with 11 nucleotides matching TRBD2. Germline loops: CDR1 SGHTA, CDR2 FQGNSA. The CDR3 is 18 amino acids. Losses at the gene ends were 5 bases for V and 1 base for J; bases not matched to a gene: 13. Written as DNA, the CDR3 is TGTGCCAGCAGCCCCGGGCTCCTAGCGGGGGGCCGATCCTACGAGCAGTACTTC. Encoded protein: CASSPGLLAGGRSYEQYF.